The clone carrying this TCR beta chain was observed at least ten times. This specimen comes from a study of T-cell reconstitution after alpha-beta-depleted transplantation in children. During its preparation, the TCRbeta library received unique molecular identifiers. One entry per CDR3 protein, called by TCRdb with MiXCR from the PCR reads. This table has around 300,000 distinct CDR3 sequences, about 9.9% appearing once. Deletions cut 5 bases from V and 5 bases from J, with 13 bases between. CDR1 SGHAT and CDR2 FQNNGV come from the germline V gene. The CDR3 sequence is 14 residues long. The input for sequencing was peripheral blood, taken 180 days after TCRalphabeta/CD19-depleted stem cell transplant. This chain connects TRBV11-2 to TRBJ2-1; TRBD2 might be the D (5 bases). The TCR sequence derives from a male patient aged 2-10 years who had a stem cell transplant for chronic granulomatous disease, so the T cells may come from the graft donor. The CDR3 region has the DNA TGTGCCAGCAGCCCCACTAGGGCCCACAATGAGCAGTTCTTC. Protein sequence: CASSPTRAHNEQFF.